This T cell receptor beta chain was profiled in a study of CD4 T cells in relation to SARS-CoV-2 and coronaviruses (dated by TCRdb to the early 2020s). Concerning the study at large: In the ViraFEST assay, PBMCs were grown with antigen for 9 to 10 days, and TCR beta CDR3s were then sequenced to identify antigen-specific clonal expansions. The negative reference condition was either a culture with an HIV-1 Nef peptide pool or a culture with no peptide. Using patient-derived lymphoblastoid cell lines, the shared crossreactive spike epitopes were mapped to their HLA restriction. At the level of individual TCR clonotypes, the study measured memory CD4+ T cell crossreactivity between SARS-CoV-2 spike protein and common cold coronavirus spike proteins. Samples from three pre-COVID donors and the naive versus memory experiments were sequenced with the Adaptive Biotechnologies TCR-sequencing kit; other data were Illumina-based. A different, Illumina-based TCR-beta assay was used to sequence expansion assays from other donors in the study.

Library generation was performed with the immunoSEQ multiplex PCR assay. Turning to the authors' computational methods: During preprocessing, nonproductive sequences were removed, as were CDR3s that did not start with C, did not end with F or W, or were shorter than 7 amino acids. Antigen-specific clonotypes were called with the MANAFEST web app, based on expansion relative to reference and other culture wells. A clone was considered positive if significant expansion relative to the reference culture was observed in 2 of 3 replicate wells at an FDR below 0.05. Positive clones also required significant expansion versus all other tandem wells and an odds ratio above 5. After three terminal residues were trimmed from each end, CDR3 homology was quantified as pairwise Levenshtein distance using the stringdist R package. This immuneACCESS table, as held by TCRdb, lists in-frame sequences with V and J called but not all clones. Of the missing ones, under half trace to an unresolved V gene in checked studies; the others have no known cause. The V and J calls and clone size come from that table; D and trimming were worked out from the DNA. The sample contains approximately 25,000 clones, 75% to 85% of them found a single time. 20% to 25% of the sample belongs to the ten largest clones.

CD4+ T cells from unexposed donors were collected before the COVID-19 pandemic (2011-2018). The EasySep CD4+ T cell isolation kit was used to isolate CD4+ T cells once the cultures had run for roughly 9 days. As cell number allowed, CD4+ T cells from unexposed donors were tested for reactivity to SARS-CoV-2 S and N and to four common cold coronavirus spike pools. Roughly 1.9 million PBMCs per well were cultured in IMDM with around 5% human AB serum and around 10 IU/ml IL-2. Half of the culture medium was replaced with fresh IL-2-containing medium on days 3 and 7. Each peptide culture condition was generally run in triplicate replicate wells. The leukapheresis product used for the unexposed donors was purchased from a commercial source. Ficoll-Paque PLUS gradient centrifugation was used to isolate PBMCs from either whole blood or leukapheresis product. PBMCs were either used fresh in the expansion assay or cryopreserved at -140 degrees C. The QIAamp Micro DNA Kit was used to extract genomic DNA from the CD4+ T cells.

The full study reports these points: Small numbers of patients and of tested TCRs were a limitation of the study. Crossreactive clones showed significantly weaker SARS-CoV-2-driven expansion than monoreactive clones, consistent with antigenic imprinting. Pre-pandemic and post-infection samples were not both contributed by any donor, so tracing of the source of pre-existing responses was limited. Crossreactivity analysis centred on spike protein, so crossreactivity against other viral proteins was not assessed. About 60% of donors had memory CD4+ clonotypes that crossrecognized SARS-CoV-2 and at least one common cold coronavirus spike.

On this clone itself: Its antigen specificity is not known. Base qualities are not at hand, and no much larger clone is one base apart.

The germline V gene (reference sequence) sets CDR1 to MNHNY and CDR2 to SVGAGI. Measured from the cysteine to the phenylalanine, the CDR3 is 14 residues long. Of all the DNA, just the CDR3 is kept, 42 bases in frame from base 1. The V end gives up 4 bases and the J end 3 bases, leaving 1 base in the junction not matched to a gene. The source of this sequence is a human donor in good health. The rearrangement joined TRBV6-6 to TRBJ1-4; TRBD1 lines up with 8 middle nucleotides. Specimen: CD4+ T cells from PBMCs, cultured in vitro. Here the CDR3 is given as CASSLTGANEKLFF. The nucleotide sequence reads as follows: TGTGCCAGCAGTTTGACAGGGGCTAATGAAAAACTGTTTTTT.